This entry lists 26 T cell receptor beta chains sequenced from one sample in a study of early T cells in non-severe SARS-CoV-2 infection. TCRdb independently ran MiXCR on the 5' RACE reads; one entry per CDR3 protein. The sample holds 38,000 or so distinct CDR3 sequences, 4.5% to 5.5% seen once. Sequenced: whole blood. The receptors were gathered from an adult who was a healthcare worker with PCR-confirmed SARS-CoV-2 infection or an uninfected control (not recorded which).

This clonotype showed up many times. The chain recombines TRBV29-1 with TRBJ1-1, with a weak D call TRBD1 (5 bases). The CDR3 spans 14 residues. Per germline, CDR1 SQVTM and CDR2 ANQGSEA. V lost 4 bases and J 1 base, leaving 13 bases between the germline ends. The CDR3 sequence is CSVGGIQGNTEAFF. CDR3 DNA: TGCAGCGTTGGAGGGATTCAGGGGAACACTGAAGCTTTCTTT.

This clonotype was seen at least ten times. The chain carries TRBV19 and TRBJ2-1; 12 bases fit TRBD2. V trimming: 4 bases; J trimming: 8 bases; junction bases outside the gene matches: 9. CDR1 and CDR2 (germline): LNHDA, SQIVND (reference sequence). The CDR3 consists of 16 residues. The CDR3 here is CASSTPLAGGPHEQFF. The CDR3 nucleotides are TGTGCCAGTAGTACCCCTCTAGCGGGGGGGCCACATGAGCAGTTCTTC.

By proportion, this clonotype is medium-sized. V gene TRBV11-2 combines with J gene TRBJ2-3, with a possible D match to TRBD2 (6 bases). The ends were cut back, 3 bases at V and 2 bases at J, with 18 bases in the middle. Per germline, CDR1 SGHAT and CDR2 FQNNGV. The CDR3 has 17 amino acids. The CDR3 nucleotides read TGTGCCAGCAGCTTGGAAAATGGACTACTCCCCACAGATACGCAGTATTTT. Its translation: CASSLENGLLPTDTQYF.

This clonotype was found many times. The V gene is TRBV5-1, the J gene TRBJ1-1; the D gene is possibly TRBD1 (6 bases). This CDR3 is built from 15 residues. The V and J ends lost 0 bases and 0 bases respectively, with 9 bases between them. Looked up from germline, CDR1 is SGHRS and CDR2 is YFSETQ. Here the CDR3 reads CASSLDRGVNTEAFF. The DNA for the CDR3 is TGCGCCAGCAGCTTGGATAGGGGGGTGAACACTGAAGCTTTCTTT.

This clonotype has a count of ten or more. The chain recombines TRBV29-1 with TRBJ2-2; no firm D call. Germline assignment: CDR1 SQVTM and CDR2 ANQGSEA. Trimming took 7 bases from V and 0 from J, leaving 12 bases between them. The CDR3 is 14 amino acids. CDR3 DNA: TGCAGCGCTGCTCCGGGTGCGAACACCGGGGAGCTGTTTTTT. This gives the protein CSAAPGANTGELFF.

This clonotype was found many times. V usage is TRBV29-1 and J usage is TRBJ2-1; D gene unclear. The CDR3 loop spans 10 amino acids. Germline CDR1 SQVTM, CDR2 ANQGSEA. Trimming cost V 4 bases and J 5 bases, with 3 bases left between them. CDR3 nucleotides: TGCAGCGTTGCGAACAATGAGCAGTTCTTC. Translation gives CSVANNEQFF.

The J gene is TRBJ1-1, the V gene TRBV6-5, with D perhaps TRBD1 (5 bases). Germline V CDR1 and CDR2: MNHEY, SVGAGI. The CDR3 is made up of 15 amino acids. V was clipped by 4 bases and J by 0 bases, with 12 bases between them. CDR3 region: CASSSPDTLNTEAFF. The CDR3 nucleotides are TGTGCCAGCAGTTCCCCGGACACCTTGAACACTGAAGCTTTCTTT.

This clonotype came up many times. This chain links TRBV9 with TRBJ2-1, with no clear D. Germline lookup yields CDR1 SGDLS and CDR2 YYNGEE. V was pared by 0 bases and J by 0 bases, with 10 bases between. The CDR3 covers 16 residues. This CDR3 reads CASSVGGVSSYNEQFF. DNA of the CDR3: TGTGCCAGCAGCGTAGGCGGAGTGAGCTCCTACAATGAGCAGTTCTTC.

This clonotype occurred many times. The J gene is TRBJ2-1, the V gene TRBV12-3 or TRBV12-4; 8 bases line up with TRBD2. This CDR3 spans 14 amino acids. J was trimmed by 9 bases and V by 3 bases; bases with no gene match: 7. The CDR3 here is CASSFNTGGAEQFF. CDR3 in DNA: TGTGCCAGCAGTTTTAATACGGGGGGGGCTGAGCAGTTCTTC.

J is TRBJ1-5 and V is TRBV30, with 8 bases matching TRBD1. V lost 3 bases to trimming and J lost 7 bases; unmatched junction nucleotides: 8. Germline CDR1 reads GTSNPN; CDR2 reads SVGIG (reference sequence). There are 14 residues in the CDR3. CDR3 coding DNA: TGTGCCTGGAGCGCCGGACAGGGTATCCAGCCCCAGCATTTT. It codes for CAWSAGQGIQPQHF.

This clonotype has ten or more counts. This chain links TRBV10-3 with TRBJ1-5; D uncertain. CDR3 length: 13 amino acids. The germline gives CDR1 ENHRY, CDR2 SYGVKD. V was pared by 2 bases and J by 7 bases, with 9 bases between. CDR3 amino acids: CAISERDQQPQHF. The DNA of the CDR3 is TGTGCCATCAGTGAGCGGGATCAACAGCCCCAGCATTTT.

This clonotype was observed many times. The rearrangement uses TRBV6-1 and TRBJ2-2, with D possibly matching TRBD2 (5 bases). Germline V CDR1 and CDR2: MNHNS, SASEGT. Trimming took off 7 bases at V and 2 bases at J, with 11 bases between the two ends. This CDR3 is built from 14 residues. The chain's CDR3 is CASTGNTNTGELFF. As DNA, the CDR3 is TGTGCCAGCACCGGGAACACTAACACCGGGGAGCTGTTTTTT.

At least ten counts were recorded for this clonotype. This chain's CDR3 is CATSRDLDSNEQFF. CDR3 nucleotide sequence: TGTGCCACCAGCAGAGATCTTGACAGCAATGAGCAGTTCTTC. The rearrangement joins TRBV15 to TRBJ2-1; D is perhaps TRBD1 (5 bases). Germline lookup yields CDR1 LNHNV and CDR2 YYDKDF (reference sequence). Trimming removed 0 bases from V and 6 bases from J, with 9 bases in between. The CDR3 loop spans 14 amino acids.

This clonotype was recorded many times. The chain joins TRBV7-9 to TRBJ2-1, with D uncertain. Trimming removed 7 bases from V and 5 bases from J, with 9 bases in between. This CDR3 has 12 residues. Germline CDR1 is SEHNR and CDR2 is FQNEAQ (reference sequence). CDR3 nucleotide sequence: TGTGCCAGCACCCTAAGTCACAATGAGCAGTTCTTC. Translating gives CASTLSHNEQFF.

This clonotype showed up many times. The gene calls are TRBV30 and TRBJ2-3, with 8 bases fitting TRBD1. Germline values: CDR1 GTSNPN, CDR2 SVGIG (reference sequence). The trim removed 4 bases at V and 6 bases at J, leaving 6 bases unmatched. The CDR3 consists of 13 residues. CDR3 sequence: CAWNGQGIDTQYF. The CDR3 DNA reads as TGTGCCTGGAACGGACAGGGCATCGATACGCAGTATTTT.

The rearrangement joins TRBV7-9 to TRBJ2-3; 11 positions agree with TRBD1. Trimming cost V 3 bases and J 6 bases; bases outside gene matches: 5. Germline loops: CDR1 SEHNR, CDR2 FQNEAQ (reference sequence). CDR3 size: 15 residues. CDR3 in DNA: TGTGCCAGCAGCTTCAGGGACAGGGGGATGGATACGCAGTATTTT. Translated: CASSFRDRGMDTQYF.

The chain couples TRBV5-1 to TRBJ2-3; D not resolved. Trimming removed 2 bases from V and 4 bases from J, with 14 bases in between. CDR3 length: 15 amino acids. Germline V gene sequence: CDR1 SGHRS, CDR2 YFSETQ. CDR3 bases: TGCGCCAGCAGCTTTGACTCGAACAATCCAGATACGCAGTATTTT. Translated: CASSFDSNNPDTQYF.

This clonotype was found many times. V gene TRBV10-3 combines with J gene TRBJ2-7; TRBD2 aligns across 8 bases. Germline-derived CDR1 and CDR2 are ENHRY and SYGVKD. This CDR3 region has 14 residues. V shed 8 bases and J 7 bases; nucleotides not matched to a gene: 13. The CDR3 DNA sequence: TGTGCCATCTCGTCCGCGGGGGGCCCTCGGGAGCAGTACTTC. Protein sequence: CAISSAGGPREQYF.

The CDR3 loop reads CAWSRETSGYTF. CDR3 nucleotides: TGTGCCTGGAGTCGGGAGACAAGTGGCTACACCTTC. This rearrangement joins TRBV30 to TRBJ1-2; D ambiguous. V lost 2 bases to trimming and J lost 7 bases, with 11 bases between them. The CDR3 has 12 residues. Looked up from germline, CDR1 is GTSNPN and CDR2 is SVGIG (reference sequence).

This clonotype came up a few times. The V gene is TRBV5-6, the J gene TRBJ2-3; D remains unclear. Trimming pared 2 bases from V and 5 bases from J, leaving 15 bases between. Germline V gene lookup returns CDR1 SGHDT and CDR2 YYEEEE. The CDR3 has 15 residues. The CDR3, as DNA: TGTGCCAGCAGCTTCGGGCGCCAACTTGGAGATACGCAGTATTTT. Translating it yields CASSFGRQLGDTQYF. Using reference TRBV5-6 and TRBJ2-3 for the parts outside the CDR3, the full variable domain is DAGVTQSPTHLIKTRGQQVTLRCSPKSGHDTVSWYQQALGQGPQFIFQYYEEEERQRGNFPDRFSGHQFPNYSSELNVNALLLGDSALYLCASSFGRQLGDTQYFGPGTRLTVL.

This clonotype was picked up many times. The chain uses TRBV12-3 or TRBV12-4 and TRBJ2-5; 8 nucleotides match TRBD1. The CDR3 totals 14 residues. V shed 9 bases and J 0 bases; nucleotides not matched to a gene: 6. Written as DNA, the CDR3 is TGTGCCAGTGGACAGGGATTGTACCAAGAGACCCAGTACTTC. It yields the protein CASGQGLYQETQYF.

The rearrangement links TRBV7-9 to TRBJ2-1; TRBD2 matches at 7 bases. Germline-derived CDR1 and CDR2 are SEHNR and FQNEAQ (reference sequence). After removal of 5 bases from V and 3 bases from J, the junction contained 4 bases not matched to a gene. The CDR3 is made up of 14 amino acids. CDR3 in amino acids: CASSRSGGYNEQFF. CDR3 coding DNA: TGTGCCAGCAGCCGGTCGGGGGGCTACAATGAGCAGTTCTTC.

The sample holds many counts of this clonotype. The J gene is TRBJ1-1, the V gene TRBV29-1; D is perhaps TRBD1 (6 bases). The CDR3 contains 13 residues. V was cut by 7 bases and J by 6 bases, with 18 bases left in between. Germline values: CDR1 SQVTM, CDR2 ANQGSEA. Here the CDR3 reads CSAGQWEGPEAFF. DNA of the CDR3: TGCAGCGCCGGACAGTGGGAAGGTCCTGAAGCTTTCTTT.

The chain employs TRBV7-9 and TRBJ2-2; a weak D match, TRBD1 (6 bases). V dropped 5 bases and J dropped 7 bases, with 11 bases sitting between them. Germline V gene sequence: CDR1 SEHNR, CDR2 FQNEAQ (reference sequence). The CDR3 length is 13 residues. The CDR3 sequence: CASSTQDSGELFF. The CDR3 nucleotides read TGTGCCAGCAGCACTCAGGACAGCGGGGAGCTGTTTTTT.

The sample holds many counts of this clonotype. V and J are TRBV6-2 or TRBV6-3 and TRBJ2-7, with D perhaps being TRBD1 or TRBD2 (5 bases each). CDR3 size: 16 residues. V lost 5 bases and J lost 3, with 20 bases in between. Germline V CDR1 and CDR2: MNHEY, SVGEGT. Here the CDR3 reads CASSTILRDPYYEQYF. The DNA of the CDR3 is TGTGCCAGCAGTACCATCTTAAGGGACCCCTACTACGAGCAGTACTTC.

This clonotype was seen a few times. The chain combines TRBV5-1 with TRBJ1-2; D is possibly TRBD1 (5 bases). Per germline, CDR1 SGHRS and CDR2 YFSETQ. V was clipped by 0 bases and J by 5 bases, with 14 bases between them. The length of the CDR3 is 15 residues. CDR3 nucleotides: TGCGCCAGCAGCTTGGATCCGGGGCGGTCGTATGGCTACACCTTC. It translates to CASSLDPGRSYGYTF.